The clone carrying this T cell receptor (beta chain) came up once. Its antigen is still unknown. The entry originates in a study of cytomegalovirus exposure and HLA in healthy donors. Sequencing was performed with immunoSEQ multiplex PCR; in TCRdb, only in-frame clones are kept and a portion is missing. The sample carries 150,000 or so clones, 85% recorded once. Study results and limitations: Most TCR sequences were seen very rarely across donors, but some public TCRs occurred in many. In vitro testing confirmed three CMV-associated chains as specific for CMV antigens. In the 120 or so validation repertoires, under 95% of cluster scores exceeded 0, per a later analysis.

This sequence was found in a man under 40 in good health and CMV-seropositive. The specimen sequenced was PBMCs.

CDR3 bases: TGTGCCAGCAGCTTAGCGGGCGGCAGGGGATTTTATAGTGACACTGAAGCTTTCTTT. This codes for CASSLAGGRGFYSDTEAFF. V and J are TRBV7-9 and TRBJ1-1; D perhaps matches TRBD1 (6 bases). Germline V gene sequence: CDR1 SEHNR, CDR2 FQNEAQ (reference sequence). The CDR3 runs to 19 residues. V was clipped by 0 bases and J by 3 bases, with 23 bases between them.